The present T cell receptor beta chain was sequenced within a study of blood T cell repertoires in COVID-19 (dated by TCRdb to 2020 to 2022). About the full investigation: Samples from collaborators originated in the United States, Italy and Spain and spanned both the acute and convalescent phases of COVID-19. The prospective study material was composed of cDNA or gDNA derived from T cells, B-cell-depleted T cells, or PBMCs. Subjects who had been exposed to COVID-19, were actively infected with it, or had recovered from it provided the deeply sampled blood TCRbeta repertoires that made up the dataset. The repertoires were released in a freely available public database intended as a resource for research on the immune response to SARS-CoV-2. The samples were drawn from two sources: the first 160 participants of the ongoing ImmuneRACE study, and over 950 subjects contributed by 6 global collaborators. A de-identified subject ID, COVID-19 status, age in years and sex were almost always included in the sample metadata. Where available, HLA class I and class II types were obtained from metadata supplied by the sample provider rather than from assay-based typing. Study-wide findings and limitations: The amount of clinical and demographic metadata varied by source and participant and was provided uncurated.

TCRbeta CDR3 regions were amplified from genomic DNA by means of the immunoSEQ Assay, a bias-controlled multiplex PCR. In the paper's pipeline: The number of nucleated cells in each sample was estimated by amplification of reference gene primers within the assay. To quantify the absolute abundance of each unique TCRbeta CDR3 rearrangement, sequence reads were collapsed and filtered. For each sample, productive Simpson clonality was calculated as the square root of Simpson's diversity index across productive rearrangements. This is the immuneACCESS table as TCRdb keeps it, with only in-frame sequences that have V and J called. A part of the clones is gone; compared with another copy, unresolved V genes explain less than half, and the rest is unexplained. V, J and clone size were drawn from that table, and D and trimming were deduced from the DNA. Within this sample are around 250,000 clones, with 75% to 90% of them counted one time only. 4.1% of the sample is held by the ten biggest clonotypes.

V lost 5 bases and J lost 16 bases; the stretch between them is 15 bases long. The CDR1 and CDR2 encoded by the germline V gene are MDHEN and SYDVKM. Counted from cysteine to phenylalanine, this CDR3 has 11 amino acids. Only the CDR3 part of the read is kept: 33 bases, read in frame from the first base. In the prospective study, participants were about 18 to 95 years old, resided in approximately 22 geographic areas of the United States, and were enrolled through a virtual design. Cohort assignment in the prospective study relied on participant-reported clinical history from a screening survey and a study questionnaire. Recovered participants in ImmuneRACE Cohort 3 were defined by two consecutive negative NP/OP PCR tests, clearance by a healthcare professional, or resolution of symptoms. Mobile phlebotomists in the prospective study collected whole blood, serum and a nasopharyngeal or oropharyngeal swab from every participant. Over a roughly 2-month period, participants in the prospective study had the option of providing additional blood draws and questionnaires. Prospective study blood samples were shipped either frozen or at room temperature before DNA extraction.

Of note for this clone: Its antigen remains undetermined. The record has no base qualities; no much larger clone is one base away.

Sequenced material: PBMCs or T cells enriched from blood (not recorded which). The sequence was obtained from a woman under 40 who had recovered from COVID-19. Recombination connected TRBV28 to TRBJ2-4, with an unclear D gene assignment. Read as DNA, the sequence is TGTGCCAGCAGTCGTCGACTCCAATTATACTTC. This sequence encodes CASSRRLQLYF.